The 22 T cell receptor beta chains below all came from one sample that was sequenced in a study of cytomegalovirus exposure and HLA in healthy donors. PCR primers comprised 60 Vbeta and 13 Jbeta primers. The protocol was immunoSEQ multiplex PCR, while the TCRdb copy is restricted to in-frame clones and leaves out a portion. The repertoire holds over 150,000 clones, with 75% to 85% as singletons. The sample comprised PBMCs. The receptors were gathered from a woman between 50 and 59 years old in good health and CMV-seronegative.

The rearrangement joins TRBV7-6 to TRBJ1-2; 7 positions agree with TRBD1. This CDR3 is 14 amino acids long. The trim removed 1 base at V and 6 bases at J, leaving 5 bases unmatched. Germline V CDR1 and CDR2: SGHVS, FNYEAQ. The CDR3 DNA reads as TGTGCCAGCAGCTTAGGGACAGGTAGTGATGGCTACACCTTC. It translates to CASSLGTGSDGYTF.

This clone was counted a few times. V gene TRBV27 combines with J gene TRBJ2-7; 8 nucleotides align to TRBD1. The germline V gene has CDR1 MNHEY and CDR2 SMNVEV (reference sequence). Unmatched junction bases numbered 20, after V lost 9 bases and J lost 4 bases. This CDR3 has 17 amino acids. The CDR3 reads CARATRTGSPPSYEQYF. In DNA, the CDR3 is TGTGCCAGGGCGACGAGGACAGGGTCCCCCCCCTCTTACGAGCAGTACTTC.

This rearrangement joins TRBV7-8 to TRBJ1-2; 7 bases agree with TRBD1. The germline CDR1 and CDR2 sequences are SGHVS and FQNEAQ. The ends lost 7 bases at V and 5 bases at J; junction bases unmatched: 10. CDR3 length equals 14 residues. The DNA of the CDR3 is TGTGCCAGCACCCGACAGGGCCTTCCTTATGGCTACACCTTC. It translates to CASTRQGLPYGYTF. The whole variable domain, filled in from reference TRBV7-8 and TRBJ1-2, reads GAGVSQSPRYKVAKRGQDVALRCDPISGHVSLFWYQQALGQGPEFLTYFQNEAQLDKSGLPSDRFFAERPEGSVSTLKIQRTQQEDSAVYLCASTRQGLPYGYTFGSGTRLTVV.

This clone was detected only once. The V call is TRBV5-1, the J call TRBJ1-2, with TRBD1 identical over 8 bases. Germline V gives CDR1 SGHRS, CDR2 YFSETQ. The CDR3 is 15 residues long. Trimming removed 8 bases from V and 2 bases from J; junction bases left unmatched: 11. CDR3 coding DNA: TGCGCCAGTTCTAGCTCGACAGGGGTGAACTATGGCTACACCTTC. Residues: CASSSSTGVNYGYTF.

The chain joins TRBV27 to TRBJ2-4; TRBD2 matches at 8 bases. The V gene's germline CDR1 is MNHEY and CDR2 SMNVEV (reference sequence). The CDR3 covers 15 residues. J was trimmed by 1 base and V by 5 bases; bases with no gene match: 4. The DNA of the CDR3 is TGTGCCAGCAGTCGGCGGGGGGCGGCCAAAAACATTCAGTACTTC. Translation: CASSRRGAAKNIQYF.

The V gene is TRBV11-2, the J gene TRBJ2-5, with D perhaps matching TRBD2 (5 bases). Looked up from germline, CDR1 is SGHAT and CDR2 is FQNNGV. V gave up 5 bases and J gave up 4 bases, with 17 bases separating them. There are 15 residues in the CDR3. The CDR3 DNA follows: TGTGCCAGCAGCCCGCGGACTCACAACGCAGAGACCCAGTACTTC. Its protein is CASSPRTHNAETQYF.

The chain has TRBV11-2 and TRBJ2-3; no firm D call. CDR1 is SGHAT and CDR2 is FQNNGV in the germline V gene. Trimming shortened V by 1 base and J by 0 bases, and 11 bases separated the two germline ends. The CDR3 consists of 16 residues. The CDR3 sequence is CASSLGDGRSTDTQYF. The CDR3 coding sequence is TGTGCCAGCAGCTTAGGCGATGGCAGGAGCACAGATACGCAGTATTTT.

This clone was detected only once. This chain connects TRBV29-1 to TRBJ2-7, with 7 bases aligning to TRBD1. The CDR3 contains 13 residues. Germline V gene lookup returns CDR1 SQVTM and CDR2 ANQGSEA. V lost 3 bases to trimming and J lost 0 bases; unmatched junction nucleotides: 2. In nucleotides, the CDR3 is TGCAGCGTTGAGACAGGGCCCTCCTACGAGCAGTACTTC. Translated, it gives CSVETGPSYEQYF.

The chain has TRBV19 and TRBJ1-5; a possible D gene is TRBD1 (6 bases). V lost 7 bases and J 5 bases, leaving 18 bases between the germline ends. Germline values: CDR1 LNHDA, CDR2 SQIVND (reference sequence). The CDR3 is 15 residues long. The CDR3 loop is CASTQFSRGHQPQHF. In nucleotides, the CDR3 is TGTGCCAGTACGCAGTTTTCGCGGGGGCATCAGCCCCAGCATTTT.

This sequence joins TRBV2 and TRBJ1-1; the D gene is possibly TRBD1 (6 bases). The CDR3 spans 13 residues. V gave up 1 base and J gave up 7 bases, with 10 bases separating them. Germline CDR1 SNHLY, CDR2 FYNNEI. CDR3 DNA: TGTGCCAGCAGTGAAGGGGGGCGGGTTGAAGCTTTCTTT. It codes for CASSEGGRVEAFF.

The chain employs TRBV19 and TRBJ2-2; weak D call: TRBD2 (6 bases). V was pared by 3 bases and J by 4 bases, with 9 bases between. The CDR3 has 14 amino acids. Germline lookup yields CDR1 LNHDA and CDR2 SQIVND (reference sequence). The CDR3 nucleotides are TGTGCCAGTAGTATGGGGGGATTCACCGGGGAGCTGTTTTTT. Amino acids: CASSMGGFTGELFF.

CDR3 DNA sequence: TGTGCCAGCAGCCCCCGTTTAAGCTTGGACACCATATATTTT. Protein: CASSPRLSLDTIYF. The chain employs TRBV4-2 and TRBJ1-3, with D unclear. Germline CDR1 and CDR2: LGHNA and YNFKEQ. V lost 4 bases, J lost 8 bases, and 15 bases lay in between. This CDR3 has 14 residues.

The V gene is TRBV5-6, the J gene TRBJ2-1, with 7 bases that match TRBD2. CDR1 is SGHDT, CDR2 YYEEEE, per germline. Losses at the gene ends were 1 base for V and 8 bases for J; bases not matched to a gene: 9. The CDR3 is 15 amino acids. The DNA for the CDR3 is TGTGCCAGCAGCTTGAGAGGGAGGGTTACCGATGAGCAGTTCTTC. Translation: CASSLRGRVTDEQFF.

The chain employs TRBV11-2 and TRBJ2-1; 8 bases match TRBD1. V lost 6 bases to trimming and J lost 9 bases; unmatched junction nucleotides: 13. CDR3 length: 15 amino acids. Germline CDR1 is SGHAT and CDR2 is FQNNGV. CDR3 amino acids: CASRRIRGPSGEQFF. In DNA, the CDR3 is TGTGCCAGCAGACGAATCAGGGGGCCGTCTGGTGAGCAGTTCTTC.

This sequence joins TRBV10-1 and TRBJ2-1; 10 nucleotides match TRBD1. The V gene end was trimmed by 2 bases and the J gene end by 9 bases; junction bases not matched to a gene: 7. This CDR3 region has 15 residues. CDR1 is WNHNN and CDR2 is SYGVQD in the germline V gene (reference sequence). This CDR3 is CASSEKGTGDREQFF. In DNA, the CDR3 is TGCGCCAGCAGTGAGAAGGGGACAGGGGATCGTGAGCAGTTCTTC.

This clone was recorded once. The chain recombines TRBV2 with TRBJ1-4; TRBD1 is a possible D gene (6 bases). The V gene lost 4 bases and the J gene lost 5 bases, with 14 bases spanning the gap. The CDR3 covers 15 residues. CDR1 and CDR2 (germline): SNHLY, FYNNEI. The CDR3: CASSGAGQRNEKLFF. CDR3 sequence (DNA): TGTGCCAGCAGTGGGGCCGGACAGCGGAATGAAAAACTGTTTTTT.

This chain connects TRBV13 to TRBJ2-7; 11 bases align to TRBD2. Germline values: CDR1 PRHDT, CDR2 FYEKMQ (reference sequence). This CDR3 has 15 amino acids. The J segment lost 4 bases and the V segment lost 5 bases, leaving 7 bases of the junction unmatched. The CDR3 reads CASSASGTSGYEQYF. CDR3 bases: TGTGCCAGCAGCGCCTCCGGGACTAGCGGATACGAGCAGTACTTC.

The rearrangement links TRBV10-3 to TRBJ2-3; no clear D. Germline values: CDR1 ENHRY, CDR2 SYGVKD. V was trimmed by 7 bases and J by 0 bases, leaving 8 bases between them. This CDR3 comprises 13 residues. The CDR3 DNA reads TGTGCCATCAAGACTGACAGCACAGATACGCAGTATTTT. Its translation: CAIKTDSTDTQYF.

The chain uses TRBV15 and TRBJ2-1, with a tentative D call TRBD1 (6 bases). The CDR3 loop spans 16 amino acids. Trimming pared 6 bases from V and 0 bases from J, leaving 15 bases between. Germline CDR1 and CDR2: LNHNV and YYDKDF (reference sequence). CDR3 DNA: TGTGCCACCAGGTTGGGGGACACCAACTCCTACAATGAGCAGTTCTTC. Its protein product is CATRLGDTNSYNEQFF.

The rearrangement uses TRBV2 and TRBJ2-4, with 7 bases matching TRBD1. The V gene end was trimmed by 6 bases and the J gene end by 0 bases; junction bases not matched to a gene: 5. Germline-derived CDR1 and CDR2 are SNHLY and FYNNEI. The CDR3 is made up of 15 amino acids. The CDR3 loop reads CASRGQLVAKNIQYF. The CDR3 DNA follows: TGTGCCAGCAGGGGACAGTTAGTAGCCAAAAACATTCAGTACTTC.

This sequence joins TRBV13 and TRBJ2-6, with TRBD1 matching over 12 bases. CDR3 length equals 18 residues. CDR1 is PRHDT and CDR2 is FYEKMQ in the germline V gene (reference sequence). With 5 bases clipped from V and 2 bases from J, the junction kept 7 bases outside the gene matches. Written as DNA, the CDR3 is TGTGCCAGCAGCGTAACCGGGACAGGGGGCGCTGGGGCCAACGTCCTGACTTTC. Its protein product is CASSVTGTGGAGANVLTF.

The chain links TRBV7-2 to TRBJ2-1, with 7 bases fitting TRBD1. The V and J ends lost 1 base and 6 bases, in that order; junction bases with no gene match: 3. Germline V lookup: CDR1 SGHTA, CDR2 FQGNSA. The CDR3 has 14 amino acids. Written as DNA, the CDR3 is TGTGCCAGCAGCTTAGGAAGGGGGCCCAATGAGCAGTTCTTC. This gives the protein CASSLGRGPNEQFF.